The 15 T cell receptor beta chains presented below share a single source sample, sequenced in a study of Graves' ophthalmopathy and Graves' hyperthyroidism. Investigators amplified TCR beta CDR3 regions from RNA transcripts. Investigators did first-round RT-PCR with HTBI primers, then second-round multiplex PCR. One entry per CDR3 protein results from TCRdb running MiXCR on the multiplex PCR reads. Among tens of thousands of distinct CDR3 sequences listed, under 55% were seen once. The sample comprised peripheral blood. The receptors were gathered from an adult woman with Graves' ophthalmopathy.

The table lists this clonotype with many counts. CDR3: CATSRGSGGRWETQYF. CDR3 bases: TGTGCCACCAGCAGAGGAAGCGGGGGGAGGTGGGAGACCCAGTACTTC. The chain uses TRBV15 and TRBJ2-5; TRBD2 aligns across 9 bases. Unmatched junction bases numbered 8, after V lost 1 base and J lost 5 bases. Germline CDR1 LNHNV, CDR2 YYDKDF (reference sequence). This CDR3 has 16 amino acids.

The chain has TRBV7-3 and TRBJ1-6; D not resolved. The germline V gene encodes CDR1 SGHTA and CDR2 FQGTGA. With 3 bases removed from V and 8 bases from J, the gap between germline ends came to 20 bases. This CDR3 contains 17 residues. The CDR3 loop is CASSFPQVVGAYSPLHF. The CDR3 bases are TGTGCCAGCAGCTTCCCACAAGTGGTCGGAGCCTATTCACCCCTCCACTTT. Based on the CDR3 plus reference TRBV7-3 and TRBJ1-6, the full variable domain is GAGVSQTPSNKVTEKGKYVELRCDPISGHTALYWYRQSLGQGPEFLIYFQGTGAADDSGLPNDRFFAVRPEGSVSTLKIQRTERGDSAVYLCASSFPQVVGAYSPLHFGNGTRLTVT.

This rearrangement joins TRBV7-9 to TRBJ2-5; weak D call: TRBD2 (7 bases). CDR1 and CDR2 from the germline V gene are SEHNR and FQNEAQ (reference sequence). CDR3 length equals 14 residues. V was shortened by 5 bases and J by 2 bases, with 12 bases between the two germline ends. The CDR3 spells CASSRGRGQETQYF. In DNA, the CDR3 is TGTGCCAGCAGCCGGGGGCGGGGGCAAGAGACCCAGTACTTC.

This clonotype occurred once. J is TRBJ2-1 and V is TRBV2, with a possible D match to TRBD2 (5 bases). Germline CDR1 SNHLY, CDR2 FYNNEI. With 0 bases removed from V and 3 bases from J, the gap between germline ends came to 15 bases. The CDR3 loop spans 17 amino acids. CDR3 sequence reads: CASSEALLEGHYNEQFF. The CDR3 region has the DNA TGTGCCAGCAGTGAAGCGCTTCTAGAGGGCCACTACAATGAGCAGTTCTTC.

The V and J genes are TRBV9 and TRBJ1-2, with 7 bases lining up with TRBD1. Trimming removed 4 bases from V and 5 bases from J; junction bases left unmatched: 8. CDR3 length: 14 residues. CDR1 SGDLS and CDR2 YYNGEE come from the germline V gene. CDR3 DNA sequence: TGTGCCAGCAGCCCACCTCGGACAGGTTATGGCTACACCTTC. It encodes CASSPPRTGYGYTF.

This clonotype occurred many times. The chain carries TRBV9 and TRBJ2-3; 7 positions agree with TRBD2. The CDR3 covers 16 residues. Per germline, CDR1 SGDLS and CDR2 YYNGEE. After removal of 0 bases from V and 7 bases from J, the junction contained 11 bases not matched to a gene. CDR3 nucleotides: TGTGCCAGCAGCGTAGGGGGAGGGGCCGCCCGAAATACGCAGTATTTT. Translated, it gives CASSVGGGAARNTQYF.

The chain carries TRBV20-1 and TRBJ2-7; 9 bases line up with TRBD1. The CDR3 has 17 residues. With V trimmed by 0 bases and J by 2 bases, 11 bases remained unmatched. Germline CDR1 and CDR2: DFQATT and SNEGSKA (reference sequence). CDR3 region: CSARDGGQGENPYEQYF. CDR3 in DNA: TGCAGTGCTAGAGATGGGGGACAGGGAGAAAATCCCTACGAGCAGTACTTC.

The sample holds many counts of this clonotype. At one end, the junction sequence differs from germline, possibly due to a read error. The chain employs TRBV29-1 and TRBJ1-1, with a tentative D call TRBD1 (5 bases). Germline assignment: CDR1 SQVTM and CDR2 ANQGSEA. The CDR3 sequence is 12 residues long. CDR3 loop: CSSAAGGVSIGF. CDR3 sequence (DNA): TGCAGCTCCGCGGCCGGGGGGGTTTCTATTGGTTTT.

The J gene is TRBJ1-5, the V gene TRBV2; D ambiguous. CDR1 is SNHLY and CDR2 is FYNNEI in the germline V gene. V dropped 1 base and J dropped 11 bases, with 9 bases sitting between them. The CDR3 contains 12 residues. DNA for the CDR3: TGTGCCAGCAGTGAAGATCGTAGCACCCAGCATTTT. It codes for CASSEDRSTQHF.

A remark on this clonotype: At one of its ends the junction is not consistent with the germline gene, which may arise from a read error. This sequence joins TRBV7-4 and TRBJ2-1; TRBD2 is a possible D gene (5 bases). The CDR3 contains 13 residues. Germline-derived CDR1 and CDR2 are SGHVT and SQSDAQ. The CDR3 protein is CASSLAGDNERFF. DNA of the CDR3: TGTGCCAGCAGCTTAGCGGGAGACAATGAGCGGTTCTTC. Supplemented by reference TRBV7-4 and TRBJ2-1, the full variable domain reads GAGVSQSPRYKVAKRGRDVALRCDSISGHVTLYWYRQTLGQGSEVLTYSQSDAQRDKSGRPSGRFSAERPERSVSTLKIQRTEQGDSAVYLCASSLAGDNERFFGPGTRLTVL.

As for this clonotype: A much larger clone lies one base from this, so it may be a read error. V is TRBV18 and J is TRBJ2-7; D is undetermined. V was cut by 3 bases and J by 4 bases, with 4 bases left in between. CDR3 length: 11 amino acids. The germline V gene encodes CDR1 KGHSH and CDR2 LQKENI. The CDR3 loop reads CASSPEYEQYF. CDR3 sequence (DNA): TGTGCCAGCTCACCTGAGTACGAGCAGTACTTC. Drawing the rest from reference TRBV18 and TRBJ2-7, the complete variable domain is NAGVMQNPRHLVRRRGQEARLRCSPMKGHSHVYWYRQLPEEGLKFMVYLQKENIIDESGMPKERFSAEFPKEGPSILRIQQVVRGDSAAYFCASSPEYEQYFGPGTRLTVT.

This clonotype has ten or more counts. The CDR3 loop reads CAWMAGNSGSPLHF. In nucleotides, the CDR3 is TGTGCCTGGATGGCAGGGAATAGTGGGTCACCCCTCCACTTT. The chain combines TRBV30 with TRBJ1-6; possibly TRBD1 for D (5 bases). V lost 4 bases, J lost 10 bases, and 17 bases lay in between. There are 14 residues in the CDR3. Per the germline V gene, CDR1 is GTSNPN and CDR2 is SVGIG (reference sequence).

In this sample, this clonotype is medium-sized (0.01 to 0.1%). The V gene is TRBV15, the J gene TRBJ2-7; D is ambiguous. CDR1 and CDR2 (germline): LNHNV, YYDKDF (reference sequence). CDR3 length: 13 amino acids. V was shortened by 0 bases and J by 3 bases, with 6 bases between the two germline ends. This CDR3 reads CATSRDPGYEQYF. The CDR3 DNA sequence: TGTGCCACCAGCAGAGACCCGGGCTACGAGCAGTACTTC.

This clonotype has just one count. The CDR3 bases are TGTGCCAGCAGCATTGGACAGGGAAGGACAGATACGCAGTATTTT. Protein: CASSIGQGRTDTQYF. The chain uses TRBV5-4 and TRBJ2-3; TRBD1 matches at 8 bases. Unmatched junction bases numbered 7, after V lost 4 bases and J lost 3 bases. CDR1 is SGHNT and CDR2 is YYREEE in the germline V gene (reference sequence). CDR3 size: 15 residues.

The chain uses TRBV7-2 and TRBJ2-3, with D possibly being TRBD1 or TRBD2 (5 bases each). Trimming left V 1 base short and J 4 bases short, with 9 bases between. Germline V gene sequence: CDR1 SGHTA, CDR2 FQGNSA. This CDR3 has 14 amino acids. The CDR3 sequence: CASSLDQGADTQYF. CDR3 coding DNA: TGTGCCAGCAGCTTAGATCAGGGAGCAGATACGCAGTATTTT. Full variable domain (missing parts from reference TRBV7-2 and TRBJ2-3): GAGVSQSPSNKVTEKGKDVELRCDPISGHTALYWYRQSLGQGLEFLIYFQGNSAPDKSGLPSDRFSAERTGGSVSTLTIQRTQQEDSAVYLCASSLDQGADTQYFGPGTRLTVL.